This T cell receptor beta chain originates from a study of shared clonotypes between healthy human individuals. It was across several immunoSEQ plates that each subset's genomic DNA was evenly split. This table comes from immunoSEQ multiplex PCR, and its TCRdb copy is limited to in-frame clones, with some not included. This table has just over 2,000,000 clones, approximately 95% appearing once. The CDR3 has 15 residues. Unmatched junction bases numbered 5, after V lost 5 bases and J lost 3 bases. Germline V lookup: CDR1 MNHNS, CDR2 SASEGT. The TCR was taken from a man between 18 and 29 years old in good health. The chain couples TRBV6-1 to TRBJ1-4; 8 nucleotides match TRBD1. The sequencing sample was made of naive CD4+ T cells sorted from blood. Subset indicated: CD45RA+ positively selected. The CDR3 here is CASSPQGAANEKLFF. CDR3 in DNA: TGTGCCAGCAGTCCCCAGGGGGCGGCTAATGAAAAACTGTTTTTT.